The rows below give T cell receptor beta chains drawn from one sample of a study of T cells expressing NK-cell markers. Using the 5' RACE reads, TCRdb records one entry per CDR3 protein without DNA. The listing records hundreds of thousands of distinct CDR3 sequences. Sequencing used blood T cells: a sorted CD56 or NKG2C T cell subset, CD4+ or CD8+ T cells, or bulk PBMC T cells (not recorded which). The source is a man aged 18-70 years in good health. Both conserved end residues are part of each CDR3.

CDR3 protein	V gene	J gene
CATSKRGIVGTGELFF	TRBV24-1	TRBJ2-2
CASSKDSRRTEAFF	TRBV7-9	TRBJ1-1
CSANRDRGSYEQYF	TRBV20-1	TRBJ2-7
CASSRTGIEGEQYF	TRBV5-1	TRBJ2-7
CASSFYGGRGAKNIQYF	TRBV7-8	TRBJ2-4
CAGGQGGPQETQYF	TRBV2	TRBJ2-5
CATRGQGVRNEQFF	TRBV15	TRBJ2-1
CASSPPRGLNQPQHF	TRBV6-7	TRBJ1-5
CASRSTGTRNTEAFF	TRBV7-9	TRBJ1-1
CASSSDRGLREKLFF	TRBV12-3/TRBV12-4	TRBJ1-4
CASSLFAKGEDGYTF	TRBV7-9	TRBJ1-2
CASSPGDRVSGNTIYF	TRBV4-2	TRBJ1-3
CASSVAEGAITPSGYTF	TRBV9	TRBJ1-2
CASSFGGTGPLSYEQYF	TRBV7-2	TRBJ2-7
CASRSDRAGYNEQFF	TRBV2	TRBJ2-1
CASSTPDLYCFEKLFF	TRBV21-1	TRBJ1-4
CASLGQGTETQYF	TRBV28	TRBJ2-5
CASRLGLVGALPDTQYF	TRBV12-2	TRBJ2-3